This T cell receptor (beta chain) came from a study of OX40 agonist ivuxolimab in advanced cancers. Here immunoSEQ multiplex PCR was the method, and the copy in TCRdb shows in-frame clones only, minus some. The table records some 11,000 clones, roughly three quarters of them present only once. The sample holds a few counts of this clone. V lost 5 bases, J lost 7 bases, and 17 bases lay in between. CDR3 length: 14 residues. Per the germline V gene, CDR1 is GTSNPN and CDR2 is SVGIG (reference sequence). V usage is TRBV30 and J usage is TRBJ1-4; D uncertain. The sequencing used CD4+ or CD8+ T cells sorted from blood, collected in a trial of the OX40 agonist ivuxolimab. This receptor was identified in an adult with an advanced solid tumor such as melanoma, head and neck, liver or kidney cancer. CDR3 in amino acids: CAWALFEGSEKLFF. CDR3 DNA sequence: TGTGCCTGGGCCCTTTTCGAGGGAAGTGAAAAACTGTTTTTT. The full variable domain, rest sourced from reference TRBV30 and TRBJ1-4, is SQTIHQWPATLVQPVGSPLSLECTVEGTSNPNLYWYRQAAGRGLQLLFYSVGIGQISSEVPQNLSASRPQDRQFILSSKKLLLSDSGFYLCAWALFEGSEKLFFGSGTQLSVL.